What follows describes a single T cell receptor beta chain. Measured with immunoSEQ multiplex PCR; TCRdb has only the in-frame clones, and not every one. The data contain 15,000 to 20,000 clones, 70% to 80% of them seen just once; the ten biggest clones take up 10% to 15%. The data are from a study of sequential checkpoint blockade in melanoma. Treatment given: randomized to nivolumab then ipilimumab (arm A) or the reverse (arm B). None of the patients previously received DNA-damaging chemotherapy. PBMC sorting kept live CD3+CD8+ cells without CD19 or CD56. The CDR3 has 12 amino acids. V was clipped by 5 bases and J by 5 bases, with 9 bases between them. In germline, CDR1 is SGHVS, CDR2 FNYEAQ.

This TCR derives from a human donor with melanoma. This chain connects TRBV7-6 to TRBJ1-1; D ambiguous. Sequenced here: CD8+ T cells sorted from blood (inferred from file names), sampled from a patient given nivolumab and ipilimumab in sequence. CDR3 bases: TGTGCCAGCAGCAAGAGCGGTACTGAAGCTTTCTTT. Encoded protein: CASSKSGTEAFF.